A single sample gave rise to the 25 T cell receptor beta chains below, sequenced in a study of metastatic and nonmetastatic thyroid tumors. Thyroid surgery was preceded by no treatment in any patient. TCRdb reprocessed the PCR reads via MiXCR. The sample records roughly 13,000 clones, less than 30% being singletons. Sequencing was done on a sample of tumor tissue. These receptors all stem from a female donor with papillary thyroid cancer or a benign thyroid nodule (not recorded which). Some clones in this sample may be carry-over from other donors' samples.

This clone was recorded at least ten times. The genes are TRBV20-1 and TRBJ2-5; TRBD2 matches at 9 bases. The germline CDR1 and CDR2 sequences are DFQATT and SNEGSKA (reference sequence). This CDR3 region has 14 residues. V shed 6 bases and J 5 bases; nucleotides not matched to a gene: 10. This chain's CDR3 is CSADPRRGGETQYF. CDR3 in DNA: TGCAGTGCCGACCCACGGCGGGGGGGGGAGACCCAGTACTTC.

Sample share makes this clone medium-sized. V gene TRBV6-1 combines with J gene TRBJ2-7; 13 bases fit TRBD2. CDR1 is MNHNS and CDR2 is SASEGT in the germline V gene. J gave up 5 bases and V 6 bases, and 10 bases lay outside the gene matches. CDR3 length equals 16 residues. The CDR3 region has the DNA TGTGCCAGCAGGCCACCAACCGGACTAGCGGGAGACGAGCAGTACTTC. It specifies CASRPPTGLAGDEQYF.

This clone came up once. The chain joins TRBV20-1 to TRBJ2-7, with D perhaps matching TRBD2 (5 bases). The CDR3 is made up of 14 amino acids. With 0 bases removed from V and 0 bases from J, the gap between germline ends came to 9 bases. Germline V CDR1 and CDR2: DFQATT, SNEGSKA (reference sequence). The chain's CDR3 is CSARDGLVSYEQYF. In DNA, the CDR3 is TGCAGTGCTAGAGACGGACTCGTCTCCTACGAGCAGTACTTC.

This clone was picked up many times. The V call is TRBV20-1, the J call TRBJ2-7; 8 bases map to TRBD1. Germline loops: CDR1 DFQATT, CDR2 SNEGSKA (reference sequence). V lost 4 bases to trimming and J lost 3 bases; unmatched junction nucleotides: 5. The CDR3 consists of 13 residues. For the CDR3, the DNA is TGCAGTGCTACCCGGACAGGGAACTACGAGCAGTACTTC. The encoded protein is CSATRTGNYEQYF.

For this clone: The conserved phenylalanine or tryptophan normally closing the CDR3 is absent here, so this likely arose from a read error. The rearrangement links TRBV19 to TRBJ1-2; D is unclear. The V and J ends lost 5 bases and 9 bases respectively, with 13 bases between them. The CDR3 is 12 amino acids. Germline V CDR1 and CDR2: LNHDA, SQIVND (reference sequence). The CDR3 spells CASSQQDSCYTS. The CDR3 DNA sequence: TGTGCCAGTAGTCAGCAGGATTCTTGCTACACCTCC.

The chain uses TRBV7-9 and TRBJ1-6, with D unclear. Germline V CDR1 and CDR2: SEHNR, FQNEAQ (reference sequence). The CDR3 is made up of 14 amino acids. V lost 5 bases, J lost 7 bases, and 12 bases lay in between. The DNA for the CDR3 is TGTGCCAGCAGCCTATGGGGTGAAAATTCACCCCTCCACTTT. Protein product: CASSLWGENSPLHF.

CDR3 DNA: TGTGCCAGCAGTGAAGCTCCGACAGGGGCCCAAGAGACCCAGTACTTC. Its translation is CASSEAPTGAQETQYF. V and J are TRBV6-1 and TRBJ2-5; 8 nucleotides line up with TRBD1. J gave up 1 base and V 0 bases, and 4 bases lay outside the gene matches. The CDR3 has 16 residues. Germline V gene lookup returns CDR1 MNHNS and CDR2 SASEGT.

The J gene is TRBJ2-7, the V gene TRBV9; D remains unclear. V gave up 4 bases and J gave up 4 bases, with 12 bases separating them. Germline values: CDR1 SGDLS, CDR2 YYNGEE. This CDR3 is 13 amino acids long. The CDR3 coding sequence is TGTGCCAGCAGCTCAAATCAATGTTACGAGCAGTACTTC. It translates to CASSSNQCYEQYF.

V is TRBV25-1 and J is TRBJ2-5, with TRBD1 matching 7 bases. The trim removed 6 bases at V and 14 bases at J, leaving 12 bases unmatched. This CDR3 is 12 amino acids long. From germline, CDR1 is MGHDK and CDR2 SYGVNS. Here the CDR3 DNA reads TGTGCCAGCAGCCACTCCCCGGGACAGCTTTACTTC. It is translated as CASSHSPGQLYF.

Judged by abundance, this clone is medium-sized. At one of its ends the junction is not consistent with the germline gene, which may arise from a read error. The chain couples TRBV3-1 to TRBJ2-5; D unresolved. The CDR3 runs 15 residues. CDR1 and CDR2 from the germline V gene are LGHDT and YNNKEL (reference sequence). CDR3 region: CASSEDVGSQETQYF. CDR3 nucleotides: TGTGCCAGCAGCGAAGATGTCGGTAGCCAAGAGACCCAGTACTTC.

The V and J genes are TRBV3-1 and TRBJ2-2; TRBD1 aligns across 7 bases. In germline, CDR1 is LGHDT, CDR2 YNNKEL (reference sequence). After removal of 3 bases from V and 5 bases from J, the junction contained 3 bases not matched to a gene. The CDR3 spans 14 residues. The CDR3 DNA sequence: TGTGCCAGCAGCCAGACAGGGTTAACCGGGGAGCTGTTTTTT. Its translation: CASSQTGLTGELFF.

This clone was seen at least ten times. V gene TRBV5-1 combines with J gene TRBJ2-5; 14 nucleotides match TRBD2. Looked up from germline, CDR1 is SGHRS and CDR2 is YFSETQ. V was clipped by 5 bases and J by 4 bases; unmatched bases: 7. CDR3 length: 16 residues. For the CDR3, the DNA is TGCGCCAGCAGAGGGGGACTAGCGGGAGCCCGAGAGACCCAGTACTTC. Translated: CASRGGLAGARETQYF.

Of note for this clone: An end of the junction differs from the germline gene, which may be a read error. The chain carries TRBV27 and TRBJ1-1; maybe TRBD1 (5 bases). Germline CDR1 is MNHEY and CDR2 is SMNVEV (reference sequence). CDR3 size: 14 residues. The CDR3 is CASSPGHVNTEVFF. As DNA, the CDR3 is TGTGCCAGCAGTCCTGGACACGTGAACACTGAAGTTTTCTTT.

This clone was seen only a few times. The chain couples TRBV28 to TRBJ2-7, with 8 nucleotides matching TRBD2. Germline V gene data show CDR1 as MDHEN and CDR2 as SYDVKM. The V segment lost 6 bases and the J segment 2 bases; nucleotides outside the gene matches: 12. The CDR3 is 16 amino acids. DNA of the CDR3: TGTGCCAGCAGAGCCGGCGGACTAGCTGTAACCTACGAGCAGTACTTC. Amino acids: CASRAGGLAVTYEQYF.

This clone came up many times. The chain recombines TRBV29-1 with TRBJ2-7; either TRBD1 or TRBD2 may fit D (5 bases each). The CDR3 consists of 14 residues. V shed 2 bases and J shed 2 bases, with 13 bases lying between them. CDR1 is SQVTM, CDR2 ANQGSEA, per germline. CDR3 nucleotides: TGCAGCGTTGAATATTACGGGACCCCCTACGAGCAGTACTTC. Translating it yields CSVEYYGTPYEQYF.

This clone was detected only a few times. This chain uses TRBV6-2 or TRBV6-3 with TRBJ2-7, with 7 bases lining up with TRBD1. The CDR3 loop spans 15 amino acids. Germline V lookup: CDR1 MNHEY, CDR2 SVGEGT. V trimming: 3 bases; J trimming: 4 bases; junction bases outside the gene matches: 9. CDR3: CASSYQGVASYEQYF. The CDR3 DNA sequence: TGTGCCAGCAGTTATCAGGGGGTGGCCTCTTACGAGCAGTACTTC.

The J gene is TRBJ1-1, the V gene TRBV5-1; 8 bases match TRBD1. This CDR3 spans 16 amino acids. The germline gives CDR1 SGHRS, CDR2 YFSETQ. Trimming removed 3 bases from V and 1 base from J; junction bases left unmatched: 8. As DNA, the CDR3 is TGCGCCAGCAGCTACACACAGGGGGTTGGGAACACTGAAGCTTTCTTT. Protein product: CASSYTQGVGNTEAFF. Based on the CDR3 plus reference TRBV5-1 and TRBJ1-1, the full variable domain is KAGVTQTPRYLIKTRGQQVTLSCSPISGHRSVSWYQQTPGQGLQFLFEYFSETQRNKGNFPGRFSGRQFSNSRSEMNVSTLELGDSALYLCASSYTQGVGNTEAFFGQGTRLTVV.

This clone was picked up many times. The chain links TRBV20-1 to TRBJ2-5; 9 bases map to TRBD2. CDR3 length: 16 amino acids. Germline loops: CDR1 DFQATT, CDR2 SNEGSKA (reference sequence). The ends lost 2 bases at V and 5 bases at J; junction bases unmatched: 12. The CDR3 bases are TGCAGTGCTAGACGTGGTAGCGGGAGTTCTTCGGAGACCCAGTACTTC. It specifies CSARRGSGSSSETQYF.

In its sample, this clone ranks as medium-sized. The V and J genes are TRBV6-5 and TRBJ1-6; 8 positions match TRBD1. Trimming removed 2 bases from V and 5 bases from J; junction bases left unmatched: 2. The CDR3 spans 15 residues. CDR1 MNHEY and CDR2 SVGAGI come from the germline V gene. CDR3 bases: TGTGCCAGCAGTTACCAGGGGGCGGATAATTCACCCCTCCACTTT. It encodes CASSYQGADNSPLHF.

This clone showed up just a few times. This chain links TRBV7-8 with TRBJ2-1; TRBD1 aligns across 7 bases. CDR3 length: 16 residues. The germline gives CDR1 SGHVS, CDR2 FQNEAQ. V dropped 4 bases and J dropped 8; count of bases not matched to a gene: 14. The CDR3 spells CASSSYGGYRGYEQFF. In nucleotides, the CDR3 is TGTGCCAGCAGCTCCTATGGGGGTTACAGGGGATATGAGCAGTTCTTC.

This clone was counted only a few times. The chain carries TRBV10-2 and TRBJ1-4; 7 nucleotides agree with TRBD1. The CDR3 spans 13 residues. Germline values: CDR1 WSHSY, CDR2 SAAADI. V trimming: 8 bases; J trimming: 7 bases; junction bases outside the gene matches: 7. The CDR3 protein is CASGQTGTEKLFF. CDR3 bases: TGCGCCAGCGGACAGACAGGGACTGAAAAACTGTTTTTT.

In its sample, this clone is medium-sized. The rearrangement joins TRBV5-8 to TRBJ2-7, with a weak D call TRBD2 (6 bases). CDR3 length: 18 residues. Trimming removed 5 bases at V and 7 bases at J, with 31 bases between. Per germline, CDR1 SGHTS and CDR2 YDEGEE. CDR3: CASRYLFPTSRLTGEQYF. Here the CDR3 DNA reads TGTGCCAGCAGATACCTGTTCCCGACTAGTCGCCTGACCGGGGAGCAGTACTTC.

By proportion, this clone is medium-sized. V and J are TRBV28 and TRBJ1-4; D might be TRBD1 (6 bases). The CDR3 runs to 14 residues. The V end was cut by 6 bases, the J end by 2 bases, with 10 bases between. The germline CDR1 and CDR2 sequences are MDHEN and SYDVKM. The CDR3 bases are TGTGCCAGCAGCGGCAGGGGTACTAATGAAAAACTGTTTTTT. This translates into CASSGRGTNEKLFF.

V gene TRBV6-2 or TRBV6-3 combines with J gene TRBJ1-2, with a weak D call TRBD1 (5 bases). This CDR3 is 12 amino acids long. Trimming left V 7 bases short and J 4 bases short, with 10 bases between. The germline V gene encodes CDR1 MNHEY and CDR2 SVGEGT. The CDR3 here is CASNRDLYGYTF. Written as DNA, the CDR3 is TGTGCCAGCAATAGGGACCTCTATGGCTACACCTTC.

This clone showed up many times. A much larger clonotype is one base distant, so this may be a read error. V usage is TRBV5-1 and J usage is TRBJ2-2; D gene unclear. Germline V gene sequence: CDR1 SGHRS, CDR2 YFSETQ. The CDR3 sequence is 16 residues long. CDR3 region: CASSLGLSESTRELFF. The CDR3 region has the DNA TGCGCCAGCAGCTTGGGTCTGAGCGAGAGCACCAGGGAGCTGTTTTTT.